This entry lists 30 T cell receptor beta chains sequenced from one sample in a study of T-cell reconstitution after alpha-beta-depleted transplantation in children. Preparing the TCRbeta library involved the use of unique molecular identifiers. MiXCR, run by TCRdb on the PCR reads, gives a single entry per CDR3 protein. The sample lists 750,000 to 950,000 distinct CDR3 sequences; 16% were seen once. The specimen comprised PBMCs, mostly from graft donor cells, sampled 360 days after TCRalphabeta/CD19-depleted stem cell transplant. The receptors stem from a male patient aged 5 to 17 who had a stem cell transplant for acute lymphoblastic leukemia, so the T cells may come from the graft donor.

The V call is TRBV10-3, the J call TRBJ2-2, with 8 positions matching TRBD1. In germline, CDR1 is ENHRY, CDR2 SYGVKD. V trimming: 4 bases; J trimming: 3 bases; junction bases outside the gene matches: 10. The CDR3 contains 17 residues. The CDR3 region is CAISVLTGAHHTGELFF. In DNA, the CDR3 is TGTGCCATCAGTGTCCTGACAGGGGCCCATCACACCGGGGAGCTGTTTTTT.

This clonotype has only a few counts. The V and J genes are TRBV7-8 and TRBJ2-3, with TRBD2 matching over 8 bases. Germline values: CDR1 SGHVS, CDR2 FQNEAQ. V shed 2 bases and J 0 bases; nucleotides not matched to a gene: 10. The CDR3 covers 18 residues. The CDR3 DNA sequence: TGTGCCAGCAGCTTAAGTCTACTAGCGGTTAGTAGCACAGATACGCAGTATTTT. Encoded protein: CASSLSLLAVSSTDTQYF.

This clonotype was counted at least ten times. The chain employs TRBV5-1 and TRBJ2-1; D not certain. Trimming took off 1 base at V and 4 bases at J, with 9 bases between the two ends. The V gene's germline CDR1 is SGHRS and CDR2 YFSETQ. There are 14 residues in the CDR3. Here the CDR3 reads CASSLSAEYNEQFF. DNA of the CDR3: TGCGCCAGCAGCTTGTCGGCTGAATACAATGAGCAGTTCTTC.

This clonotype was detected a few times. The rearrangement uses TRBV7-2 and TRBJ2-7; 8 bases align to TRBD2. Looked up from germline, CDR1 is SGHTA and CDR2 is FQGNSA. The junction had 9 bases not matched to a gene; V was cut back by 6 bases and J by 5 bases. This CDR3 has 14 residues. The DNA for the CDR3 is TGTGCCAGCAGGATGGGACTAGTAAACGACGAGCAGTACTTC. It codes for CASRMGLVNDEQYF. Full variable domain (outside the CDR3, taken from reference TRBV7-2 and TRBJ2-7): GAGVSQSPSNKVTEKGKDVELRCDPISGHTALYWYRQSLGQGLEFLIYFQGNSAPDKSGLPSDRFSAERTGGSVSTLTIQRTQQEDSAVYLCASRMGLVNDEQYFGPGTRLTVT.

The J gene is TRBJ1-6, the V gene TRBV27; 9 positions match TRBD1. CDR3 length equals 17 residues. The germline V gene has CDR1 MNHEY and CDR2 SMNVEV (reference sequence). V lost 5 bases and J lost 7; bases outside the gene matches: 12. The CDR3 region is CASSPYSQGARNSPLHF. CDR3 bases: TGTGCCAGCAGTCCTTATTCACAGGGGGCTAGGAATTCACCCCTCCACTTT.

The V call is TRBV12-3 or TRBV12-4, the J call TRBJ2-2; 7 bases are a match to TRBD1. The CDR3 consists of 14 residues. V lost 8 bases and J lost 6; bases outside the gene matches: 9. The CDR3 DNA sequence: TGTGCCAGCGAGCGACAGGGAAGGGCCGGGGAGCTGTTTTTT. This encodes CASERQGRAGELFF.

This clonotype has ten or more counts. The junction does not match germline at one end; this may be a read error. The rearrangement joins TRBV12-3 or TRBV12-4 to TRBJ2-7, with D possibly called TRBD1 or TRBD2 (6 bases each). This CDR3 is built from 17 residues. The CDR3 DNA reads as TGTGCCAGTAGTTTTAGGCTCGGAGGGCCTAAGGGGGACGAGCAGTACTTC. Protein sequence: CASSFRLGGPKGDEQYF.

V and J are TRBV12-3 or TRBV12-4 and TRBJ2-3; 8 nucleotides align to TRBD1. The length of the CDR3 is 15 residues. The J segment lost 4 bases and the V segment lost 6 bases, leaving 9 bases of the junction unmatched. The DNA of the CDR3 is TGTGCCAGCAGCCCAGACAGGGGTTCGCCAGATACGCAGTATTTT. Translated, it gives CASSPDRGSPDTQYF.

This rearrangement joins TRBV6-1 to TRBJ2-1; TRBD1 agrees at 7 bases. Germline-derived CDR1 and CDR2 are MNHNS and SASEGT. Trimming took 7 bases from V and 0 from J; bases not matched to a gene: 12. This CDR3 has 17 amino acids. CDR3 residues: CASNAGQVGLSYNEQFF. CDR3 nucleotides: TGTGCCAGCAATGCTGGACAGGTAGGACTCTCCTACAATGAGCAGTTCTTC.

The sample holds many counts of this clonotype. The chain links TRBV29-1 to TRBJ1-6; 7 bases agree with TRBD1. Trimming took 6 bases from V and 4 from J; bases not matched to a gene: 3. From germline, CDR1 is SQVTM and CDR2 ANQGSEA. The length of the CDR3 is 13 residues. Here the CDR3 DNA reads TGCAGCGTGGGGGACAGTTATAATTCACCCCTCCACTTT. Protein sequence: CSVGDSYNSPLHF.

V usage is TRBV13 and J usage is TRBJ2-7, with no clear D. The CDR3 totals 13 residues. V was cut by 7 bases and J by 4 bases, with 14 bases left in between. Germline V gene lookup returns CDR1 PRHDT and CDR2 FYEKMQ (reference sequence). CDR3 DNA: TGTGCCAGCACCTCTAACAGACGGTACGAGCAGTACTTC. It translates to CASTSNRRYEQYF.

In its sample, this clonotype was seen a few times. V usage is TRBV3-1 and J usage is TRBJ2-4; no clear D gene. Deletions cut 0 bases from V and 9 bases from J, with 6 bases between. CDR3 length equals 12 residues. Per germline, CDR1 LGHDT and CDR2 YNNKEL (reference sequence). CDR3 bases: TGTGCCAGCAGCCAAGATTTAGTCATTCAGTACTTC. It specifies CASSQDLVIQYF.

This clonotype was observed a few times. V usage is TRBV6-1 and J usage is TRBJ2-2; no definite D call. This CDR3 contains 15 residues. Trimming took 6 bases from V and 4 from J, leaving 15 bases between them. CDR1 and CDR2 (germline): MNHNS, SASEGT. The CDR3 loop is CASRAWKDLTGELFF. The CDR3 DNA is TGTGCCAGCAGGGCCTGGAAGGACCTCACCGGGGAGCTGTTTTTT.

The chain has TRBV6-1 and TRBJ2-1; 10 nucleotides line up with TRBD2. The CDR3 consists of 16 residues. In germline, CDR1 is MNHNS, CDR2 SASEGT. With V trimmed by 7 bases and J by 4 bases, 10 bases remained unmatched. This CDR3 reads CASKESRTSGYNEQFF. The CDR3 coding sequence is TGTGCCAGCAAGGAGTCTCGGACTAGCGGATACAATGAGCAGTTCTTC.

Many counts were recorded for this clonotype. The gene calls are TRBV7-9 and TRBJ2-7, with 9 bases fitting TRBD2. CDR3 size: 14 residues. Per germline, CDR1 SEHNR and CDR2 FQNEAQ (reference sequence). V trimming: 6 bases; J trimming: 0 bases; junction bases outside the gene matches: 3. Here the CDR3 reads CASSTSGYSYEQYF. CDR3 sequence (DNA): TGTGCCAGCAGTACTAGCGGGTACTCCTACGAGCAGTACTTC.

This clonotype was detected a few times. V is TRBV4-1 and J is TRBJ2-3; D is unresolved. In germline, CDR1 is MGHRA, CDR2 YSYEKL. V lost 3 bases and J 1 base, leaving 8 bases between the germline ends. There are 14 residues in the CDR3. The CDR3: CASSQYGGTDTQYF. DNA for the CDR3: TGCGCCAGCAGCCAGTATGGGGGCACAGATACGCAGTATTTT.

The V and J genes are TRBV20-1 and TRBJ2-5; no firm D call. V was cut by 7 bases and J by 6 bases, with 18 bases left in between. CDR3 length: 13 residues. Germline CDR1 DFQATT, CDR2 SNEGSKA (reference sequence). CDR3 nucleotides: TGCAGTGTTCCACATGGGTGGCATCAGACCCAGTACTTC. It specifies CSVPHGWHQTQYF.

This rearrangement joins TRBV12-3 or TRBV12-4 to TRBJ2-1; 9 nucleotides align to TRBD2. This CDR3 region has 14 residues. V trimming: 3 bases; J trimming: 9 bases; junction bases outside the gene matches: 6. The CDR3 region is CASSFAGGTREQFF. For the CDR3, the DNA is TGTGCCAGCAGTTTTGCGGGAGGGACCCGTGAGCAGTTCTTC.

The V call is TRBV2, the J call TRBJ2-5; no reliable D call. Trimming cost V 8 bases and J 0 bases, with 10 bases left between them. The CDR3 totals 13 residues. The germline V gene has CDR1 SNHLY and CDR2 FYNNEI. CDR3 DNA sequence: TGTGCCAGCGACGAACAGAACCAAGAGACCCAGTACTTC. Amino acids: CASDEQNQETQYF.

V and J are TRBV11-2 and TRBJ1-4, with D hard to call. This CDR3 region has 14 residues. Germline CDR1 and CDR2: SGHAT and FQNNGV. V lost 2 bases and J lost 5, with 9 bases in between. The DNA of the CDR3 is TGTGCCAGCAGCTTAACCCAAGGGAATGAAAAACTGTTTTTT. This sequence encodes CASSLTQGNEKLFF.

This clonotype was picked up many times. The V gene is TRBV12-3 or TRBV12-4, the J gene TRBJ2-3, with D tentatively TRBD2 (7 bases). The V gene lost 2 bases and the J gene lost 6 bases, with 15 bases spanning the gap. The CDR3 length is 15 residues. The DNA of the CDR3 is TGTGCCAGCAGTTTAAGCGGGATGAGGGGGGATACGCAGTATTTT. Translating gives CASSLSGMRGDTQYF.

This rearrangement joins TRBV2 to TRBJ2-5; TRBD1 aligns across 9 bases. Germline V lookup: CDR1 SNHLY, CDR2 FYNNEI. V was clipped by 6 bases and J by 5 bases; unmatched bases: 7. This CDR3 region has 14 residues. Here the CDR3 DNA reads TGTGCCAGCAGGGATACAGGGGGCTGGGAGACCCAGTACTTC. The encoded protein is CASRDTGGWETQYF. Based on the CDR3 plus reference TRBV2 and TRBJ2-5, the full variable domain is EPEVTQTPSHQVTQMGQEVILRCVPISNHLYFYWYRQILGQKVEFLVSFYNNEISEKSEIFDDQFSVERPDGSNFTLKIRSTKLEDSAMYFCASRDTGGWETQYFGPGTRLLVL.

This clonotype came up a few times. The V and J genes are TRBV11-2 and TRBJ2-1; 13 nucleotides agree with TRBD2. The CDR3 spans 17 residues. The V gene's germline CDR1 is SGHAT and CDR2 FQNNGV. V was clipped by 4 bases and J by 8 bases; unmatched bases: 11. The CDR3 protein is CASSSPGLAGEEDEQFF. CDR3 DNA: TGTGCCAGCAGCTCTCCCGGACTAGCGGGAGAGGAGGATGAGCAGTTCTTC.

This clonotype has only a few counts. The rearrangement links TRBV12-3 or TRBV12-4 to TRBJ1-1; D uncertain. The CDR3 is 11 amino acids. Trimming stripped 6 bases from V and 2 bases from J, with 4 bases between. CDR3 sequence (DNA): TGTGCCAGCAGACCCAACACTGAAGCTTTCTTT. It encodes CASRPNTEAFF.

This clonotype was observed at least ten times. The gene calls are TRBV27 and TRBJ2-1, with 8 positions matching TRBD1. From germline, CDR1 is MNHEY and CDR2 SMNVEV (reference sequence). V shed 4 bases, J shed 6 bases, and the junction held 2 bases outside the gene matches. This CDR3 has 13 amino acids. The CDR3 DNA follows: TGTGCCAGCAGTTCGACAGGGGCCAATGAGCAGTTCTTC. Its translation: CASSSTGANEQFF.

This sequence joins TRBV9 and TRBJ2-3; tentatively, D is TRBD2 (6 bases). CDR1 and CDR2 from the germline V gene are SGDLS and YYNGEE. The CDR3 covers 15 residues. The V end lost 4 bases, the J end lost 8 bases, and 20 bases lay between the germline ends. The CDR3 nucleotides are TGTGCCAGCAGCTCAAATCCACTAGCTTGGGTTACGCAGTATTTT. Translation gives CASSSNPLAWVTQYF.

This clonotype was seen a few times. This chain uses TRBV20-1 with TRBJ2-5, with a weak D call TRBD1 (6 bases). V dropped 0 bases and J dropped 5 bases, with 7 bases sitting between them. From germline, CDR1 is DFQATT and CDR2 SNEGSKA (reference sequence). The CDR3 has 12 amino acids. The CDR3 DNA reads TGCAGTGCTAGAGAGGGGGCCGAGACCCAGTACTTC. It is translated as CSAREGAETQYF.

This clonotype was seen once. The rearrangement joins TRBV5-1 to TRBJ1-5; 10 positions agree with TRBD1. This CDR3 is built from 15 residues. Per the germline V gene, CDR1 is SGHRS and CDR2 is YFSETQ. The V segment lost 4 bases and the J segment 3 bases; nucleotides outside the gene matches: 4. CDR3 sequence (DNA): TGCGCCAGCAGCACGGGACAGGGGTACAATCAGCCCCAGCATTTT. This translates into CASSTGQGYNQPQHF.

The chain couples TRBV10-3 to TRBJ2-2; 7 nucleotides match TRBD2. V was clipped by 2 bases and J by 4 bases; unmatched bases: 1. The CDR3 extends over 14 amino acids. Germline-derived CDR1 and CDR2 are ENHRY and SYGVKD. CDR3 bases: TGTGCCATCAGTGAGAGGGAGGGCACCGGGGAGCTGTTTTTT. Residues: CAISEREGTGELFF.

The J gene is TRBJ2-2, the V gene TRBV20-1; D gene uncertain. From germline, CDR1 is DFQATT and CDR2 SNEGSKA (reference sequence). Trimming removed 0 bases at V and 5 bases at J, with 10 bases between. The CDR3 is made up of 14 amino acids. In nucleotides, the CDR3 is TGCAGTGCTAGAGATAATGGGCGAACCGGGGAGCTGTTTTTT. This codes for CSARDNGRTGELFF.